A selection of T cell receptor beta chains follows, all from one sample in a study of shared clonotypes between healthy human individuals. TCRdb keeps only in-frame clones here, not all; method: immunoSEQ multiplex PCR. The sample consists of around 2.5 million clones, 93% of them appearing once. Sequenced: naive CD4+ T cells from PBMCs. These receptors originate from a man aged 18 to 30 in good health. Some clones in this sample may be carry-over from other donors' samples. Each CDR3 is given with its conserved first and last residue.

V gene: TRBV6-6
J gene: TRBJ2-4
CDR3 protein: CASSPGLKGNIQYF

V gene: TRBV15
J gene: TRBJ2-1
CDR3 protein: CATSREGWTSGSYNEQFF

V gene: TRBV19
J gene: TRBJ2-2
CDR3 protein: CASQEDGLKSGELFF

V gene: TRBV7-2
J gene: TRBJ1-5
CDR3 protein: CASSLVSGMDQPQHF

V gene: TRBV28
J gene: TRBJ1-2
CDR3 protein: CASSSSDRVDGYTF

V gene: TRBV19
J gene: TRBJ1-1
CDR3 protein: CATERYTEAFF

V gene: TRBV25-1
J gene: TRBJ1-2
CDR3 protein: CASSELGQHYGYTF

V gene: TRBV6-5
J gene: TRBJ1-1
CDR3 protein: CASSSPGRGTEAFF

V gene: TRBV9
J gene: TRBJ2-3
CDR3 protein: CASSAPGGPGEKSTDTQYF

V gene: TRBV27
J gene: TRBJ2-3
CDR3 protein: CASSYRGAVTDTQYF

V gene: TRBV28
J gene: TRBJ1-5
CDR3 protein: CASTWGRTGNQPQHF

V gene: TRBV11-2
J gene: TRBJ1-3
CDR3 protein: CASSFGVGNTIYF

V gene: TRBV28
J gene: TRBJ1-4
CDR3 protein: CASSRMGGANEKLFF

V gene: TRBV5-6
J gene: TRBJ2-3
CDR3 protein: CASSFRDHKRGTQYF

V gene: TRBV7-9
J gene: TRBJ1-2
CDR3 protein: CASSSGAGYTF

V gene: TRBV27
J gene: TRBJ2-5
CDR3 protein: CASSPTGGPGETQYF

V gene: TRBV7-8
J gene: TRBJ1-4
CDR3 protein: CASSLARRDSKLFF

V gene: TRBV19
J gene: TRBJ2-5
CDR3 protein: CASSPLAGGYQETQYF

V gene: TRBV18
J gene: TRBJ2-1
CDR3 protein: CASSSDRGLNEQFF

V gene: TRBV25-1
J gene: TRBJ2-5
CDR3 protein: CASSHQGIRGRETQYF

V gene: TRBV20-1
J gene: TRBJ2-7
CDR3 protein: CSARLTGGTYF

V gene: TRBV4-1
J gene: TRBJ2-5
CDR3 protein: CASSPDNFETQYF

V gene: TRBV4-1
J gene: TRBJ2-2
CDR3 protein: CASSRGQGNGELFF

V gene: TRBV4-1
J gene: TRBJ2-1
CDR3 protein: CASSQVTSINDEQFF

V gene: TRBV6-5
J gene: TRBJ2-2
CDR3 protein: CASSYRGLTGELFF

V gene: TRBV11-2
J gene: TRBJ1-1
CDR3 protein: CASSLVWQGTEAFF

V gene: TRBV7-6
J gene: TRBJ2-3
CDR3 protein: CASSRLGGGAVGQYF

V gene: TRBV5-4
J gene: TRBJ2-7
CDR3 protein: CASSLRRGPYEQYF

V gene: TRBV28
J gene: TRBJ1-3
CDR3 protein: CASLGNTIYF

V gene: TRBV19
J gene: TRBJ1-3
CDR3 protein: CASSTHPGQAGNTIYF

V gene: TRBV28
J gene: TRBJ2-7
CDR3 protein: CASITRPGWRKYF

V gene: TRBV11-1
J gene: TRBJ2-1
CDR3 protein: CASSSGGVNEQFF

V gene: TRBV5-6
J gene: TRBJ2-7
CDR3 protein: CASSQPGQEPYEQYF

V gene: TRBV19
J gene: TRBJ1-2
CDR3 protein: CASSPTGNYGYTF

V gene: TRBV7-3
J gene: TRBJ2-7
CDR3 protein: CASTLHGGRAGEQYF

V gene: TRBV4-1
J gene: TRBJ2-1
CDR3 protein: CASSWTMDRRNNEQFF

V gene: TRBV2
J gene: TRBJ2-3
CDR3 protein: CASWRLAGDVSTDTQYF

V gene: TRBV7-9
J gene: TRBJ2-3
CDR3 protein: CASSPGWDTDTQYF

V gene: TRBV29-1
J gene: TRBJ2-1
CDR3 protein: CSVDSGVGNEQFF

V gene: TRBV4-1
J gene: TRBJ1-1
CDR3 protein: CASSQDTALYTEAFF

V gene: TRBV29-1
J gene: TRBJ2-7
CDR3 protein: CSVVRQGGYEQYF

V gene: TRBV28
J gene: TRBJ2-7
CDR3 protein: CASSLYAAGSGHEQYF

V gene: TRBV11-2
J gene: TRBJ2-7
CDR3 protein: CASSLELATSYEQYF

V gene: TRBV28
J gene: TRBJ2-3
CDR3 protein: CASSLGTDTQYF

V gene: TRBV11-2
J gene: TRBJ2-7
CDR3 protein: CASSTTRALPYEQYF

V gene: TRBV6-5
J gene: TRBJ1-1
CDR3 protein: CASSFSRDAPRVGF